What follows are 14 T cell receptor beta chains derived from one specimen sequenced in a study of shared clonotypes between healthy human individuals. Here immunoSEQ multiplex PCR was the method, and the copy in TCRdb shows in-frame clones only, minus some. The table shows approximately 350,000 clones, with about 96% occurring only once. The material sequenced was memory CD8+ T cells sorted from blood. Subset described: CD45RO+ cells pooled with CCR7-negative TemRA cells. These receptors were obtained from a man younger than 45 in good health.

The V call is TRBV14, the J call TRBJ1-1; TRBD1 is a possible D gene (6 bases). Germline V gives CDR1 SGHDN, CDR2 FVKESK. Trimming shortened V by 1 base and J by 11 bases, and 14 bases separated the two germline ends. The CDR3 has 13 residues. For the CDR3, the DNA is TGTGCCAGCAGCCAAGCGGTGGGGGCCTCGGCTTTCTTT. Protein product: CASSQAVGASAFF. Full variable domain (missing parts from reference TRBV14 and TRBJ1-1): EAGVTQFPSHSVIEKGQTVTLRCDPISGHDNLYWYRRVMGKEIKFLLHFVKESKQDESGMPNNRFLAERTGGTYSTLKVQPAELEDSGVYFCASSQAVGASAFFGQGTRLTVV.

This chain connects TRBV12-5 to TRBJ1-3; D unresolved. The V gene lost 6 bases and the J gene lost 4 bases, with 7 bases spanning the gap. The CDR3 totals 12 residues. Germline V gene data show CDR1 as LGHNT and CDR2 as FRNRAP. The CDR3 region is CASGNSGNTIYF. The CDR3, as DNA: TGTGCTAGTGGAAATTCCGGAAACACCATATATTTT.

V and J are TRBV5-4 and TRBJ1-2; D ambiguous. The CDR3 spans 16 residues. V lost 4 bases to trimming and J lost 6 bases, with 22 bases between them. Germline loops: CDR1 SGHNT, CDR2 YYREEE (reference sequence). The CDR3 bases are TGTGCCAGCAGCCAACGATCGGTTAGAGGAGGTAATGGCTACACCTTC. This sequence encodes CASSQRSVRGGNGYTF.

The chain has TRBV6-5 and TRBJ2-3; 7 nucleotides align to TRBD2. Germline V gives CDR1 MNHEY, CDR2 SVGAGI. The CDR3 runs 14 residues. Losses at the gene ends were 5 bases for V and 4 bases for J; bases not matched to a gene: 6. CDR3 sequence reads: CASSRGLIADTQYF. CDR3 coding DNA: TGTGCCAGCAGTAGGGGACTAATCGCAGATACGCAGTATTTT.

V gene TRBV28 combines with J gene TRBJ2-1; the D is unclear. V was trimmed by 5 bases and J by 8 bases, leaving 16 bases between them. Germline V gene data show CDR1 as MDHEN and CDR2 as SYDVKM. The CDR3 has 14 amino acids. CDR3 sequence reads: CASSPTFRGDEQFF. CDR3 DNA sequence: TGTGCCAGCAGTCCAACCTTCCGTGGGGATGAGCAGTTCTTC.

The V call is TRBV5-6, the J call TRBJ2-7; D may correspond to TRBD1 or TRBD2 (5 bases each). The CDR3 has 14 amino acids. The V gene lost 0 bases and the J gene lost 2 bases, with 9 bases spanning the gap. Germline assignment: CDR1 SGHDT and CDR2 YYEEEE. This CDR3 is CASSLAGTTYEQYF. The CDR3 nucleotides read TGTGCCAGCAGCTTGGCTGGGACGACCTACGAGCAGTACTTC.

The chain's CDR3 is CASSLVGDGNTIYF. The CDR3, as DNA: TGTGCCAGCAGCTTAGTAGGGGACGGAAACACCATATATTTT. The chain couples TRBV7-9 to TRBJ1-3; D is possibly TRBD1 (5 bases). This CDR3 has 14 residues. Looked up from germline, CDR1 is SEHNR and CDR2 is FQNEAQ (reference sequence). V was trimmed by 1 base and J by 4 bases, leaving 8 bases between them.

As to this clone: The sample has other DNA sequences that encode this CDR3 too. The chain carries TRBV6-5 and TRBJ1-5, with D perhaps TRBD1 (5 bases). Trimming shortened V by 5 bases and J by 1 base, and 9 bases separated the two germline ends. This CDR3 region has 14 residues. Germline V CDR1 and CDR2: MNHEY, SVGAGI. The CDR3 loop reads CASSRQGSNQPQHF. The CDR3 nucleotides read TGTGCCAGCAGTAGGCAGGGAAGCAATCAGCCCCAGCATTTT.

On this clone: One end of the junction fails to match germline, which may point to a read error. V usage is TRBV18 and J usage is TRBJ2-5; a weak D match, TRBD1 (6 bases). This CDR3 region has 11 residues. The germline CDR1 and CDR2 sequences are KGHSH and LQKENI. CDR3 residues: CASSPQGTQYF. CDR3 DNA sequence: TGTGCCAGCTCGCCACAGGGGACCCAGTACTTC. Full variable domain (missing parts from reference TRBV18 and TRBJ2-5): NAGVMQNPRHLVRRRGQEARLRCSPMKGHSHVYWYRQLPEEGLKFMVYLQKENIIDESGMPKERFSAEFPKEGPSILRIQQVVRGDSAAYFCASSPQGTQYFGPGTRLLVL.

The chain employs TRBV5-4 and TRBJ1-3; D gene uncertain. CDR3 size: 14 residues. Trimming took off 4 bases at V and 1 base at J, with 9 bases between the two ends. Looked up from germline, CDR1 is SGHNT and CDR2 is YYREEE (reference sequence). CDR3 nucleotides: TGTGCCAGCAGCGAGGCTTCTTCTGGAAACACCATATATTTT. Translation: CASSEASSGNTIYF.

Worth noting for this clone: Mismatch with germline at one junction end may stem from a read error. The chain joins TRBV7-9 to TRBJ2-2; D gene unclear. Germline CDR1 SEHNR, CDR2 FQNEAQ (reference sequence). CDR3 length: 12 amino acids. The CDR3 spells CASRLGNGELFF. CDR3 DNA sequence: TGTGCCAGCCGCTTAGGGAACGGGGAGCTGTTTTTT.

The CDR3 protein is CASSQDRGPVNTEAFF. The CDR3 DNA reads TGCGCCAGCAGCCAGGACAGGGGGCCAGTGAACACTGAAGCTTTCTTT. The chain combines TRBV5-1 with TRBJ1-1, with 11 positions matching TRBD1. Germline V lookup: CDR1 SGHRS, CDR2 YFSETQ. This CDR3 comprises 16 residues. Trimming took 4 bases from V and 0 from J; bases not matched to a gene: 5.

The CDR3 nucleotides read TGTGCCAGCAGTTTACACCCTAGCGAAAACAATGAGCAGTTCTTC. Protein product: CASSLHPSENNEQFF. This rearrangement joins TRBV27 to TRBJ2-1, with D tentatively TRBD2 (6 bases). Germline V gives CDR1 MNHEY, CDR2 SMNVEV (reference sequence). The CDR3 is 15 amino acids. V was pared by 2 bases and J by 5 bases, with 13 bases between.

The chain couples TRBV29-1 to TRBJ1-5, with a possible D match to TRBD1 (5 bases). CDR1 and CDR2 from the germline V gene are SQVTM and ANQGSEA. Between the trimmed V and J ends, which lost 5 bases and 1 base, there was a span of 6 bases. The CDR3 is 12 residues long. The CDR3 region is CSVRDSNQPQHF. CDR3 DNA: TGCAGCGTTCGGGACAGCAATCAGCCCCAGCATTTT.